The 9 T cell receptor beta chains given below trace back to one sample, sequenced in a study of Ad26.COV2.S vaccination and SARS-CoV-2 variants. Sequencing used immunoSEQ multiplex PCR; TCRdb keeps in-frame clones, though not all of them. The sample records roughly 40,000 clones, 65% to 90% being singletons. Sequenced material: peripheral blood, taken after recovery from COVID-19. These receptors were obtained from a human donor who had recovered from COVID-19.

V usage is TRBV11-2 and J usage is TRBJ1-2; 7 bases align to TRBD1. From germline, CDR1 is SGHAT and CDR2 FQNNGV. Unmatched junction bases numbered 11, after V lost 5 bases and J lost 5 bases. The CDR3 totals 15 residues. CDR3 nucleotide sequence: TGTGCCAGCAGCCCAGAGGACAGGCCTATTTATGGCTACACCTTC. It translates to CASSPEDRPIYGYTF. Full variable domain (missing parts from reference TRBV11-2 and TRBJ1-2): EAGVAQSPRYKIIEKRQSVAFWCNPISGHATLYWYQQILGQGPKLLIQFQNNGVVDDSQLPKDRFSAERLKGVDSTLKIQPAKLEDSAVYLCASSPEDRPIYGYTFGSGTRLTVV.

The gene calls are TRBV7-3 and TRBJ2-3, with D possibly matching TRBD1 (7 bases). Trimming removed 5 bases from V and 3 bases from J, with 15 bases in between. From germline, CDR1 is SGHTA and CDR2 FQGTGA. CDR3 size: 15 residues. CDR3 in amino acids: CASSKGARGTDTQYF. The CDR3 DNA follows: TGTGCCAGCAGCAAGGGGGCCCGGGGGACAGATACGCAGTATTTT.

This chain uses TRBV29-1 with TRBJ2-1, with D maybe TRBD2 (6 bases). The V gene's germline CDR1 is SQVTM and CDR2 ANQGSEA. V was clipped by 0 bases and J by 6 bases, with 42 bases between them. The CDR3 runs 24 residues. Here the CDR3 reads CSVEDRYQRATVRWEAPNFNEQFF. The CDR3 DNA reads as TGCAGCGTTGAAGATCGGTACCAGAGGGCAACTGTTAGGTGGGAGGCACCAAATTTCAATGAGCAGTTCTTC.

The rearrangement links TRBV5-1 to TRBJ2-5, with D possibly being TRBD1 (5 bases). V dropped 3 bases and J dropped 4 bases, with 10 bases sitting between them. CDR1 and CDR2 from the germline V gene are SGHRS and YFSETQ. The CDR3 has 13 amino acids. The CDR3 region has the DNA TGCGCCAGCAGCTATAGGGGCGGAGAGACCCAGTACTTC. Residues: CASSYRGGETQYF.

The J gene is TRBJ1-3, the V gene TRBV6-1; no reliable D call. The germline V gene encodes CDR1 MNHNS and CDR2 SASEGT. V lost 0 bases, J lost 2 bases, and 11 bases lay in between. CDR3 length: 16 residues. Here the CDR3 DNA reads TGTGCCAGCAGTGAAGCTGGGCAGGCCACTGGAAACACCATATATTTT. Amino acids: CASSEAGQATGNTIYF.

The chain couples TRBV23-1 to TRBJ2-1, with 10 bases matching TRBD2. Being an ORF, TRBV23-1 has a function that is uncertain. The V segment lost 3 bases and the J segment 2 bases; nucleotides outside the gene matches: 4. CDR3 size: 16 residues. The CDR3 sequence: CASSHLAGDTYNEQFF. CDR3 sequence (DNA): TGCGCCAGCAGTCACCTAGCGGGGGATACCTACAATGAGCAGTTCTTC.

This chain connects TRBV28 to TRBJ1-1, with 7 bases that match TRBD1. V was pared by 4 bases and J by 7 bases, with 6 bases of the junction left unmatched. CDR1 is MDHEN, CDR2 SYDVKM, per germline. The CDR3 sequence is 13 residues long. The CDR3 protein is CASSSPGGIEAFF. In DNA, the CDR3 is TGTGCCAGCAGTTCTCCAGGGGGGATTGAAGCTTTCTTT.

A single count supports this clone. The chain has TRBV19 and TRBJ2-7; 9 bases map to TRBD1. The CDR3 contains 16 residues. Germline V lookup: CDR1 LNHDA, CDR2 SQIVND (reference sequence). Unmatched junction bases numbered 16, after V lost 7 bases and J lost 6 bases. CDR3 DNA: TGTGCCAGTATGCATGGTGGGACAGGGTCTGTTGGCGAGCAGTACTTC. Its translation: CASMHGGTGSVGEQYF.

The chain uses TRBV5-1 and TRBJ1-3, with TRBD1 matching 8 bases. CDR3 size: 14 residues. V lost 4 bases and J lost 4; bases outside the gene matches: 4. Germline V gene sequence: CDR1 SGHRS, CDR2 YFSETQ. The CDR3 here is CASSTWTGGNTIYF. CDR3 in DNA: TGCGCCAGCAGCACGTGGACAGGGGGAAACACCATATATTTT.